This TCR beta chain stems from a study of blood T cell repertoires in COVID-19. As for the study in general: Sites across the United States, Italy and Spain contributed samples from acute and convalescent COVID-19. In each case, the material was cDNA or gDNA derived from T cells, B-cell-depleted T cells, or PBMCs.

The CDR3 has 13 amino acids. CDR1 and CDR2 (germline): MNHEY, SVGEGT. Trimming left V 0 bases short and J 6 bases short, with 5 bases between. In the study's own analysis: Reference gene primer amplification yielded estimated nucleated cell counts. Generated by immunoSEQ multiplex PCR, the TCRdb table keeps only in-frame clones and is missing some. The V and J calls and clone size are taken from that table; D and trimming were inferred from the DNA. The sample consists of over 110,000 clones, around 80% of them appearing once. V is TRBV6-2 or TRBV6-3 and J is TRBJ2-2; D not resolved. The sequence derives from a man aged 60-69 years with acute or convalescent COVID-19. Sequenced: peripheral blood. CDR3: CASSYSRAGELFF. The CDR3 nucleotides are TGTGCCAGCAGTTACTCCCGGGCCGGGGAGCTGTTTTTT.